This T cell receptor (beta chain) was captured in a study of blood T cell repertoires in COVID-19. Study-level background: Collection of acute and convalescent COVID-19 samples took place in the United States, Italy and Spain.

Clones were sequenced by immunoSEQ multiplex PCR, and TCRdb holds only the in-frame ones, with some missing. This table holds 200,000 to 300,000 clones, less than 90% found once. CDR1 is SGHVS, CDR2 FQNEAQ, per germline. CDR3 size: 15 residues. Trimming pared 4 bases from V and 2 bases from J, leaving 14 bases between. The chain uses TRBV7-8 and TRBJ2-5; possible D gene TRBD1, 6 bases. The material sequenced was peripheral blood. This clonotype originated in a man aged 25-45 years with active or convalescent COVID-19. The CDR3 bases are TGTGCCAGCAGCTCCCGGGACACTAGACAAGAGACCCAGTACTTC. Encoded protein: CASSSRDTRQETQYF.